This T cell receptor (beta chain) was sequenced in a study of T cells in localized non-small cell lung cancer. General study findings and limits: The appearance of a median roughly 53 of the top 100 tumor clones was seen in adjacent lung. Multi-region tumor sequencing was not done, so intratumor heterogeneity could not be excluded. Of the tissues analyzed, uninvolved adjacent lung showed maximal T cell clonality, greater than tumor. With higher T cell density in blood came longer overall survival.

About this clone itself: The antigen is not known.

Germline CDR1 reads SGHAT; CDR2 reads FQNNGV. V was shortened by 7 bases and J by 0 bases, with 12 bases between the two germline ends. The CDR3 extends over 15 amino acids. Profiling relied on immunoSEQ multiplex PCR, and the TCRdb table lists in-frame clones only, not all of them. Among around 15,000 clones listed, 85% were seen once. The chain carries TRBV11-2 and TRBJ1-4; TRBD1 is a possible D gene (5 bases). The specimen was peripheral blood, collected before any cancer treatment. The clonotype comes from a female donor older than 55 with stage I squamous cell lung carcinoma. The CDR3 coding sequence is TGTGCCAGCACCCTCAGGGATCCAACTAATGAAAAACTGTTTTTT. Translating it yields CASTLRDPTNEKLFF. Drawing the rest from reference TRBV11-2 and TRBJ1-4, the complete variable domain is EAGVAQSPRYKIIEKRQSVAFWCNPISGHATLYWYQQILGQGPKLLIQFQNNGVVDDSQLPKDRFSAERLKGVDSTLKIQPAKLEDSAVYLCASTLRDPTNEKLFFGSGTQLSVL.